The following is a T cell receptor beta chain sequence with its context. Its target is unknown. The data derive from a study of OX40 agonist ivuxolimab in advanced cancers. Whole-study results and caveats: At 0.1 to 3.0 mg/kg, CD4+ and CD8+ blood T cells expanded clonally by week 6. Antigen specificity of clonally expanded peripheral T cells was not established.

The data were produced by immunoSEQ multiplex PCR, yet TCRdb's version contains in-frame clones alone and is incomplete. Here the sample spans tens of thousands of clones, approximately 90% being singletons. Specimen: CD4+ or CD8+ T cells sorted from blood, collected in a trial of the OX40 agonist ivuxolimab. The receptor comes from an adult with an advanced solid tumor such as melanoma, head and neck, liver or kidney cancer.

In DNA, the CDR3 is TGTGCCAGCAATCCCTCGGACAGGTGGGGTGGCTACACCTTC. Translating gives CASNPSDRWGGYTF. The V gene is TRBV2, the J gene TRBJ1-2; TRBD1 aligns across 7 bases. J was trimmed by 7 bases and V by 7 bases; bases with no gene match: 12. The germline gives CDR1 SNHLY, CDR2 FYNNEI. The CDR3 totals 14 residues.